This T cell receptor beta chain was sequenced during a study of beta chain features in type 1 diabetes. Study background: Similarity in age, gender and cell yields was seen between patients and healthy donors. Regarding the study as a whole: The naive, central memory and Treg TCRB repertoires of patients appeared to be more similar to one another than those of healthy donors.

The V gene end was trimmed by 6 bases and the J gene end by 0 bases; junction bases not matched to a gene: 10. The CDR3 length is 17 residues. Germline-derived CDR1 and CDR2 are MNHEY and SMNVEV (reference sequence). One heparinised draw of blood, averaging roughly 120 mL, came from each donor. Sorted cells reached over 98% purity in every population. Since all of the isolated RNA was reverse transcribed, expressed TCRB transcripts were what got sequenced. Generated by immunoSEQ multiplex PCR, the TCRdb table keeps only in-frame clones and is missing some. The sample consists of under 900,000 clones, roughly 15% of them appearing once. Comments on this clone: Its cognate antigen is unknown.

Sequenced: naive CD4+ T cells from blood. The chain carries TRBV27 and TRBJ2-7; 11 nucleotides agree with TRBD1. The sequence was obtained from a young woman in good health. The CDR3: CASRYRDRGSGSYEQYF. The CDR3 bases are TGTGCCAGCAGATACCGGGACAGGGGGTCGGGCTCCTACGAGCAGTACTTC.